This TCR beta chain was profiled in a study of blood T cell repertoires in COVID-19. Study as a whole: Both acute and convalescent COVID-19 samples were obtained from the United States, Italy and Spain. PBMCs, B-cell-depleted T cells, or T cells provided the cDNA or gDNA that made up the material.

Germline V gene sequence: CDR1 SGHRS, CDR2 YFSETQ. This CDR3 has 14 residues. Trimming pared 0 bases from V and 4 bases from J, leaving 10 bases between. Sequencing used immunoSEQ multiplex PCR; TCRdb keeps in-frame clones, though not all of them. Here the sample spans 200,000 to 250,000 clones, around nine tenths being singletons. The sequence derives from a woman in her seventies with active or convalescent COVID-19. The chain links TRBV5-1 to TRBJ1-2; D call uncertain. Sample: peripheral blood. CDR3 sequence reads: CASSLAAGSYGYTF. CDR3 DNA sequence: TGCGCCAGCAGCTTGGCCGCGGGTAGCTATGGCTACACCTTC.